This T cell receptor (beta chain) is from a study of blood T cell repertoires in COVID-19. Study-level background: From T cells, B-cell-depleted T cells, or PBMCs came the material, which was cDNA or gDNA.

TCRdb's copy holds only in-frame clones and misses some; the assay was immunoSEQ multiplex PCR. The data show 120,000 to 150,000 clones, approximately 86% seen once. This TCR was sampled from a human donor in a cohort sampled during active COVID-19. Material: peripheral blood.

CDR3 nucleotide sequence: TGTGCCAGCAGAGACAGGGTCGGGTGGAACACTGAAGCTTTCTTT. Protein: CASRDRVGWNTEAFF. This chain joins TRBV27 and TRBJ1-1, with 7 bases fitting TRBD1. Germline V gene data show CDR1 as MNHEY and CDR2 as SMNVEV (reference sequence). The J segment lost 1 base and the V segment lost 6 bases, leaving 8 bases of the junction unmatched. The CDR3 loop spans 15 amino acids.